These T cell receptor beta chains were read from a single sample in a study of regulatory T cells in long-lasting Graves disease. TCRdb re-called the multiplex PCR reads with MiXCR, one entry per CDR3 protein. The sample shows some 420,000 distinct CDR3 sequences, under 25% of them seen only once. The sample in question was peripheral blood mononuclear cells (PBMCs), obtained when the disease was refractory, from a patient treated with antithyroid drugs. These TCRs come from a female donor with Graves disease. The CDR3 runs from the conserved cysteine through the conserved F or W. D genes are given only for firm matches. The size entry is marked missing in some rows and otherwise reads once, few, many or a size class.

d_call,v_call,j_call,clone_size,cdr3_nt,cdr3_aa
.,TRBV25-1,TRBJ1-1,many,TGTGCCAGCAGTCTCAACGGGGCAGCGAACACTGAAGCTTTCTTT,CASSLNGAANTEAFF
.,TRBV28,TRBJ1-5,many,TGTGCCAGCAGTTTATCGGCTAGCAATCAGCCCCAGCATTTT,CASSLSASNQPQHF
.,TRBV2,TRBJ2-5,many,TGTGCCAGGGGGGTCGGAGAGACCCAGTACTTC,CARGVGETQYF
.,TRBV20-1,TRBJ2-6,many,TGCAGTGCTAGTGAGGGGCGGCGCTCTGGGGCCAACGTCCTGACTTTC,CSASEGRRSGANVLTF
.,TRBV14,TRBJ1-1,few,TGTGCCAGCAGCCGGGCCCTCAGGGGCAACACTGAAGCTTTCTTT,CASSRALRGNTEAFF
TRBD1,TRBV29-1,TRBJ2-7,few,TGCAGCGTTGAAGATCGCGGACAGGGATTGTACGAGCAGTACTTC,CSVEDRGQGLYEQYF
TRBD1,TRBV6-5,TRBJ2-7,few,TGTGCCAGCAGTTACGGGACAGGGTCCCGCGAGCAGTACTTC,CASSYGTGSREQYF
.,TRBV6-5,TRBJ1-1,many,TGTGCCAGCAGTTACCGCACTCGGGGGGGACGCGGTGAAGCTTTCTTT,CASSYRTRGGRGEAFF
TRBD1,TRBV2,TRBJ1-2,many,TGTGCCAGCAGTCTGGACAGGGGGCGCGACTATGGCTACACCTTC,CASSLDRGRDYGYTF
.,TRBV6-1,TRBJ1-1,many,TGTGCCAGCAGCCGGGATCCGAAATCTTTTGAAGCTTTCTTT,CASSRDPKSFEAFF
.,TRBV6-2/TRBV6-3,TRBJ2-6,once,TGTGCCAGCAGTCCACCAGCCTCTGGGGCCAACGTCCTGACTTTC,CASSPPASGANVLTF
.,TRBV28,TRBJ1-5,once,TGTGCCAGCAGTTTATATTCGGGGAGGGTAGGCAATCAGCCCCAGCATTTT,CASSLYSGRVGNQPQHF
.,TRBV7-3,TRBJ1-5,few,TGTGCCAGCAGCTTAAATTCAGGGTACAATCAGCCCCAGCATTTT,CASSLNSGYNQPQHF
.,TRBV5-6,TRBJ1-1,many,TGTGCCAGCAGCACGGGGAGTACTGAAGCTTTCTTT,CASSTGSTEAFF
.,TRBV7-3,TRBJ2-2,.,TGTGCCAGCAGCCCCACAGCGACCGGGGAGCTGTTTTTT,CASSPTATGELFF
TRBD1,TRBV7-2,TRBJ2-2,.,TGTGCCAGCAGCCTCACGGGGACAGGGAGGTCGGTCACCGGGGAGCTGTTTTTT,CASSLTGTGRSVTGELFF
.,TRBV6-1,TRBJ1-1,many,TGTGCCAGCATCCCGGCTTGGGCGAACACTGAAGCTTTCTTT,CASIPAWANTEAFF
.,TRBV7-2,TRBJ1-1,many,TGTGCCAGCAGCTACATCCGACAGGTTGTGAACACTGAAGCTTTCTTT,CASSYIRQVVNTEAFF
.,TRBV6-4,TRBJ1-1,few,TGTGCCAGCAGGGCGGGCATGAACACTGAAGCTTTCTTT,CASRAGMNTEAFF
TRBD1,TRBV27,TRBJ2-7,few,TGTGCCAGCAGTTCCCCGCAGACAGGGGGGTTCGGCTACGAGCAGTACTTC,CASSSPQTGGFGYEQYF
TRBD2,TRBV29-1,TRBJ2-7,many,TGCAGCGTTGCAGCGGGGGACGAGCAGTACTTC,CSVAAGDEQYF
.,TRBV12-3/TRBV12-4,TRBJ1-1,many,TGTGCCAGCAGGGCCAGTATGGACACTGAAGCTTTCTTT,CASRASMDTEAFF
TRBD1,TRBV10-3,TRBJ1-5,few,TGTGCCACCGGTGGGGGGACAGGACAAAATCAGCCCCAGCATTTT,CATGGGTGQNQPQHF
.,TRBV20-1,TRBJ2-5,few,TGCAGTGTCCCCGGGACTCCCAGGGGAGAGACCCAGTACTTC,CSVPGTPRGETQYF
.,TRBV19,TRBJ1-3,few,TGTGCCAGTATTGAGGGGAACACCATATATTTT,CASIEGNTIYF
.,TRBV30,TRBJ2-5,.,TGTGCCTGGAGTTCACCAACAGGATCAAAGACCCAGTACTTC,CAWSSPTGSKTQYF
TRBD1,TRBV28,TRBJ2-6,once,TGTGCCAGTAAAGCGGGACAGGGATTTTCGTTGGGGGCCAACGTCCTGACTTTC,CASKAGQGFSLGANVLTF
.,TRBV6-1,TRBJ1-4,few,TGTGCCAGCGGCCCTCCGGGAGGGGAAAGAGAAAAACTGTTTTTT,CASGPPGGEREKLFF
.,TRBV6-2/TRBV6-3,TRBJ1-2,many,TGTGCCAGCAGTTACCCGCCGGAGTATGGCTACACCTTC,CASSYPPEYGYTF
TRBD1,TRBV11-2,TRBJ2-1,.,TGTGCCAGCAGCGTGACCAGGGGGAGTGGTGAGCAGTTCTTC,CASSVTRGSGEQFF
TRBD1,TRBV12-3/TRBV12-4,TRBJ2-2,many,TGTGCCAGCAGTCCCCGACAGGGTACAACCGGGGAGCTGTTTTTT,CASSPRQGTTGELFF
.,TRBV11-2,TRBJ2-7,many,TGTGCCAGCAGCTTATTCAGGGCGGCCTACGAGCAGTACTTC,CASSLFRAAYEQYF
.,TRBV7-3,TRBJ2-5,many,TGTGCCAGCAGCTTATTACCGGGGGGCGAAGAGACCCAGTACTTC,CASSLLPGGEETQYF
.,TRBV20-1,TRBJ1-6,.,TGCAGTGCTAGGGACAGACGAAGCCTGGGGTCGACCCTCCACTTT,CSARDRRSLGSTLHF
.,TRBV6-1,TRBJ2-4,few,TGTGCCAGCACCCCCCGAACGGGAGACATTCAGTACTTC,CASTPRTGDIQYF
.,TRBV20-1,TRBJ1-4,.,TGCAGTGCTAGAGATCGCACAAGAGTTAATGAAAAACTGTTTTTT,CSARDRTRVNEKLFF
.,TRBV11-2,TRBJ1-1,many,TGTGCCAGCAGCTTAGGGGCGGCCGCTGAAGCTTTCTTT,CASSLGAAAEAFF
TRBD1,TRBV6-1,TRBJ1-1,many,TGTGCCAGCAGCTGGGACAGGGTCATGAACACTGAAGCTTTCTTT,CASSWDRVMNTEAFF
.,TRBV6-1,TRBJ1-5,few,TGTGCCAGCGCCAAGGGGGGAATCTCTCAGCCCCAGCATTTT,CASAKGGISQPQHF
TRBD2,TRBV19,TRBJ2-7,.,TGTGCCAGTAGTCCTGCGGGGGGACCAACCTACGAGCAGTACTTC,CASSPAGGPTYEQYF
.,TRBV11-1,TRBJ2-7,few,TGTGCCAGCAGCTTAAAGGAGGTCGGATATAGCGACGAGCAGTACTTC,CASSLKEVGYSDEQYF
.,TRBV18,TRBJ2-7,.,TGTGCCAGCTCATTAGAGTCGGACGAGCAGTACTTC,CASSLESDEQYF
.,TRBV12-3/TRBV12-4,TRBJ2-7,few,TGTGCCAGCAGTTTAGGGGACGGTTACTACGAGCAGTACTTC,CASSLGDGYYEQYF
TRBD1,TRBV20-1,TRBJ1-1,many,TGCAGTGCCACGCGACAGGGCTCTTGGGCTTTCTTT,CSATRQGSWAFF
.,TRBV7-9,TRBJ1-5,few,TGTGCCAGCAGCCGCACAGGGCCCCCCATCAGCCCCCAGCATTTT,CASSRTGPPISPQHF
.,TRBV20-1,TRBJ1-3,many,TGCAGTGCTAGGGACGGTGGAAACACCATATATTTT,CSARDGGNTIYF
TRBD1,TRBV28,TRBJ1-4,many,TGTGCCAGCAGTAGCTCGGGACAGGCTAATGAAAAACTGTTTTTT,CASSSSGQANEKLFF
.,TRBV11-3,TRBJ2-5,many,TGTGCCAGCAGCCCGACCAGGAATGAGGAGACCCAGTACTTC,CASSPTRNEETQYF
.,TRBV5-1,TRBJ1-4,.,TGCGCCAGCACGTCTGGGGCGGAGGAAAAACTGTTTTTT,CASTSGAEEKLFF
TRBD2,TRBV20-1,TRBJ2-5,many,TGCAGTGCTGGATCGGGGGGGCCAGAGTACTTC,CSAGSGGPEYF
.,TRBV3-1,TRBJ2-1,.,TGTGCCAGCAGCCAATTTACAGGGAATGAGCAGTTCTTC,CASSQFTGNEQFF